This is a list of T cell receptor beta chains from one sample in a study of cytomegalovirus exposure and HLA in healthy donors. Data came from immunoSEQ multiplex PCR; TCRdb stores just in-frame clones and leaves some out. The sample contains 100,000 to 150,000 clones, about 80% of which appear only once. Specimen: PBMCs. These receptors were collected from a man aged 25-40 years in good health and CMV-seronegative. Each CDR3 is given with its conserved first and last residue. The order of the fields is V gene, clone size, J gene, D gene, CDR3 DNA, CDR3 protein. A D gene is named only where the DNA matches it firmly. The size entry is marked missing in some rows and otherwise reads once, few, many or a size class.

v_gene: TRBV7-9
abundance: .
j_gene: TRBJ1-4
d_gene: .
CDR3nt: TGTGCCAGCAGCTTAGGGTGGGGAGACAATGAAAAACTGTTTTTT
CDR3aa: CASSLGWGDNEKLFF

v_gene: TRBV2
abundance: few
j_gene: TRBJ1-2
d_gene: TRBD1
CDR3nt: TGTGCCAGCAGTGATATGGACAGGGCCTATAACTATGGCTACACCTTC
CDR3aa: CASSDMDRAYNYGYTF

v_gene: TRBV9
abundance: .
j_gene: TRBJ1-6
d_gene: TRBD1
CDR3nt: TGTGCCAGCAGCGTGAGGACAGGGGATTCACCCCTCCACTTT
CDR3aa: CASSVRTGDSPLHF

v_gene: TRBV5-6
abundance: .
j_gene: TRBJ2-1
d_gene: .
CDR3nt: TGTGCCAGCAGCTTGGAAGGGACTCAAGGTGAGCAGTTCTTC
CDR3aa: CASSLEGTQGEQFF

v_gene: TRBV19
abundance: .
j_gene: TRBJ2-3
d_gene: TRBD1
CDR3nt: TGTGCCAGTAGTATACGGACAGGGACCAGCACAGATACGCAGTATTTT
CDR3aa: CASSIRTGTSTDTQYF

v_gene: TRBV5-1
abundance: .
j_gene: TRBJ2-3
d_gene: .
CDR3nt: TGCGCCAGCAGCTTGGGTGGGCCCACAGATACGCAGTATTTT
CDR3aa: CASSLGGPTDTQYF

v_gene: TRBV6-6
abundance: .
j_gene: TRBJ1-2
d_gene: TRBD1
CDR3nt: TGTGCCAGCAGTTCTCAGGGGGAATCAAACTATGGCTACACCTTC
CDR3aa: CASSSQGESNYGYTF

v_gene: TRBV4-1
abundance: .
j_gene: TRBJ1-4
d_gene: TRBD1
CDR3nt: TGCGCCAGCAGCCAAGATAGGACAGGGGTTAAACTGTTTTTT
CDR3aa: CASSQDRTGVKLFF

v_gene: TRBV5-1
abundance: .
j_gene: TRBJ2-2
d_gene: .
CDR3nt: TGCGCCAGCAGCTTGGACGGGATGAACACCGGGGAGCTGTTTTTT
CDR3aa: CASSLDGMNTGELFF

v_gene: TRBV19
abundance: .
j_gene: TRBJ1-2
d_gene: TRBD1
CDR3nt: TGTGCCAGTAGTATTGGCCAACAGGGGGTGAGAGGCTACACCTTC
CDR3aa: CASSIGQQGVRGYTF

v_gene: TRBV10-3
abundance: .
j_gene: TRBJ2-7
d_gene: .
CDR3nt: TGTGCCATCAGTGGCTTAGCGGAGGCCTACGAGCAGTACTTC
CDR3aa: CAISGLAEAYEQYF

v_gene: TRBV7-9
abundance: .
j_gene: TRBJ2-2
d_gene: TRBD1
CDR3nt: TGTGCCAGCAGCTACGGACAGGGTTACACCGGGGAGCTGTTTTTT
CDR3aa: CASSYGQGYTGELFF

v_gene: TRBV28
abundance: .
j_gene: TRBJ1-1
d_gene: TRBD1
CDR3nt: TGTGCCAGCAGTTCAGCCGGGACAGTAGGATTGAACACTGAAGCTTTCTTT
CDR3aa: CASSSAGTVGLNTEAFF

v_gene: TRBV9
abundance: once
j_gene: TRBJ2-1
d_gene: .
CDR3nt: TGTGCCAGCAGCGCAGGCAATGAGCAGTTCTTC
CDR3aa: CASSAGNEQFF

v_gene: TRBV6-5
abundance: .
j_gene: TRBJ2-7
d_gene: .
CDR3nt: TGTGCCAGCAGTCGAGGAACAGGCCGCTACGAGCAGTACTTC
CDR3aa: CASSRGTGRYEQYF

v_gene: TRBV29-1
abundance: .
j_gene: TRBJ1-1
d_gene: TRBD1
CDR3nt: TGCAGCGTCAACAGGGGGAGGACTGAAGCTTTCTTT
CDR3aa: CSVNRGRTEAFF

v_gene: TRBV4-1
abundance: few
j_gene: TRBJ2-7
d_gene: TRBD1
CDR3nt: TGCGCCAGCAGCCAAGTGACAGGGGGGACCTACGAGCAGTACTTC
CDR3aa: CASSQVTGGTYEQYF

v_gene: TRBV7-9
abundance: .
j_gene: TRBJ2-1
d_gene: TRBD1
CDR3nt: TGTGCCAGCAGCGCTCCGGGACAGTCCTACAATGAGCAGTTCTTC
CDR3aa: CASSAPGQSYNEQFF

v_gene: TRBV6-4
abundance: .
j_gene: TRBJ1-1
d_gene: TRBD1
CDR3nt: TGTGCCAGCAGTGTAGGACAGGGGAACACTGAAGCTTTCTTT
CDR3aa: CASSVGQGNTEAFF

v_gene: TRBV4-3
abundance: few
j_gene: TRBJ2-1
d_gene: TRBD2
CDR3nt: TGCGCCAGCAGTCAGATCCTCAACTTAGCGGGAGGCTACAATGAGCAGTTCTTC
CDR3aa: CASSQILNLAGGYNEQFF

v_gene: TRBV2
abundance: .
j_gene: TRBJ2-7
d_gene: TRBD1
CDR3nt: TGTGCCAGCAGTGTGGGACAGGGTGGGTCCTACGAGCAGTACTTC
CDR3aa: CASSVGQGGSYEQYF

v_gene: TRBV28
abundance: .
j_gene: TRBJ2-3
d_gene: .
CDR3nt: TGTGCCAGCAGTAGGACTAGCACAGATACGCAGTATTTT
CDR3aa: CASSRTSTDTQYF

v_gene: TRBV30
abundance: few
j_gene: TRBJ1-2
d_gene: .
CDR3nt: TGTGCCTGGACTGGGGTTTTCCCGCAGGGAGGCTACACCTTC
CDR3aa: CAWTGVFPQGGYTF

v_gene: TRBV30
abundance: .
j_gene: TRBJ1-2
d_gene: TRBD1
CDR3nt: TGTGCCTGGAGCCCGGACAGGGTTCGCTTGAGCTATGGCTACACCTTC
CDR3aa: CAWSPDRVRLSYGYTF

v_gene: TRBV19
abundance: .
j_gene: TRBJ2-1
d_gene: TRBD2
CDR3nt: TGTGCCAGTAGCCATGCTAGGGCTAGCGGGAGGGCCTCCTACAATGAGCAGTTCTTC
CDR3aa: CASSHARASGRASYNEQFF

v_gene: TRBV5-1
abundance: .
j_gene: TRBJ2-1
d_gene: .
CDR3nt: TGCGCCAGCAGCTTGGATAGGGGCGACTTAGATGAGCAGTTCTTC
CDR3aa: CASSLDRGDLDEQFF

v_gene: TRBV7-2
abundance: .
j_gene: TRBJ1-2
d_gene: TRBD1
CDR3nt: TGTGCCAGCAGCCATCGGACCGACAGGGGAAATGGCTACACCTTC
CDR3aa: CASSHRTDRGNGYTF

v_gene: TRBV4-1
abundance: few
j_gene: TRBJ2-5
d_gene: .
CDR3nt: TGCGCCAGCAGCCAAGACCAGGGCTGGGCCCAGTACTTC
CDR3aa: CASSQDQGWAQYF

v_gene: TRBV6-5
abundance: .
j_gene: TRBJ2-4
d_gene: .
CDR3nt: TGTGCCAGCAGTTACTCAGGACAAGCCAAAAACATTCAGTACTTC
CDR3aa: CASSYSGQAKNIQYF

v_gene: TRBV7-2
abundance: .
j_gene: TRBJ1-1
d_gene: .
CDR3nt: TGTGCCAGCACCTTAGGGGACATGGAAGCTTTCTTT
CDR3aa: CASTLGDMEAFF

v_gene: TRBV4-1
abundance: .
j_gene: TRBJ1-2
d_gene: .
CDR3nt: TGCGCCAGCAGCCAAGAGGCAGGGATATTCTATGGCTACACCTTC
CDR3aa: CASSQEAGIFYGYTF

v_gene: TRBV28
abundance: once
j_gene: TRBJ1-2
d_gene: .
CDR3nt: TGTGCCAGCAGTCCAAACGACAGGCGGTATGGCTACACCTTC
CDR3aa: CASSPNDRRYGYTF

v_gene: TRBV6-5
abundance: .
j_gene: TRBJ2-2
d_gene: TRBD1
CDR3nt: TGTGCCACCAAGACAGGGGGAACCGGGGAGCTGTTTTTT
CDR3aa: CATKTGGTGELFF

v_gene: TRBV4-1
abundance: .
j_gene: TRBJ2-3
d_gene: TRBD2
CDR3nt: TGCGCCAGCACCGCGACGGGGACTAGCGGGAGATCAGATACGCAGTATTTT
CDR3aa: CASTATGTSGRSDTQYF

v_gene: TRBV7-3
abundance: .
j_gene: TRBJ2-2
d_gene: TRBD2
CDR3nt: TGTGCCAGCAGCTTCCTAGCGGGGGGCGAGGCGAACACCGGGGAGCTGTTTTTT
CDR3aa: CASSFLAGGEANTGELFF